Listed below are T cell receptor beta chains from one sample, sequenced in a study of blood T cell repertoires in COVID-19. Data came from immunoSEQ multiplex PCR; TCRdb stores just in-frame clones and leaves some out. The table lists fewer than 55,000 clones, around 83% of them singletons. The material sequenced was peripheral blood. These receptors were collected from a human donor with acute or convalescent COVID-19. The donor label of this sample is uncertain. The conserved cysteine and the conserved F or W are not part of the CDR3 here.

>TRBV11-3|TRBJ1-1
ASTRQESTEAF
>TRBV13|TRBJ1-1
ASSSPTEAF
>TRBV6-4|TRBJ2-6
ASSEQGSGANVLT
>TRBV27|TRBJ2-7
ASSSTWGGQY
>TRBV5-1|TRBJ2-3
ASSLGATSLSDTQY
>TRBV6-5|TRBJ2-1
ASSYSGLNEQF
>TRBV11-2|TRBJ2-6
ASSLGQGFSGANVLT
>TRBV24-1|TRBJ2-1
ATSVMYRNEQF
>TRBV20-1|TRBJ2-1
SASLLAGAYNEQF
>TRBV4-1|TRBJ1-5
ASSQTGQGNQPQH
>TRBV30|TRBJ1-2
AWWTGVGYT
>TRBV4-2|TRBJ2-6
ASSQTGGSGANVLT
>TRBV2|TRBJ2-1
ASSVGSYNEQF
>TRBV5-6|TRBJ1-2
ASSWTGANYGYT
>TRBV19|TRBJ2-3
ASSMVGRASTDTQY
>TRBV5-1|TRBJ2-2
ASSSGSGAFGELF
>TRBV6-2/TRBV6-3|TRBJ1-2
ASSYRTDSNYGYT
>TRBV19|TRBJ1-2
ASSFQVNQGYT
>TRBV4-3|TRBJ2-1
ASSQDLETGGPQSSYNEQF
>TRBV11-3|TRBJ1-3
ASSLNSGNTIY
>TRBV7-9|TRBJ1-1
ASSPAGGGWNTEAF
>TRBV4-2|TRBJ1-5
ASSQDRLGRGPQH
>TRBV4-3|TRBJ1-5
ASSQEGTGYQPQH
>TRBV29-1|TRBJ2-1
SVATSSYNEQF
>TRBV30|TRBJ1-3
AWFTFSGNTIY
>TRBV29-1|TRBJ2-7
SVEDWPSGRVGEQY
>TRBV11-1|TRBJ1-3
ASSFSTGSSGNTIY
>TRBV18|TRBJ1-3
ASSLQGSGNTIY
>TRBV28|TRBJ1-2
ASSPRDSPHGYT
>TRBV6-1|TRBJ2-7
ASSELGPYEQY
>TRBV5-1|TRBJ2-2
ASSLTSGGPGELF
>TRBV4-3|TRBJ1-1
ASSQDEVNTEAF
>TRBV18|TRBJ1-1
ASSPQGVESNTEAF
>TRBV19|TRBJ1-1
ASSIDQPVNTEAF
>TRBV28|TRBJ2-5
ASSLAGPLGETQY
>TRBV12-3/TRBV12-4|TRBJ1-2
ASRRQGGMGYT
>TRBV16|TRBJ1-5
ASSQSDSSNQPQH
>TRBV18|TRBJ1-6
ASSPDGGSPLH
>TRBV12-3/TRBV12-4|TRBJ1-1
ASSPGQGNEAF
>TRBV19|TRBJ2-2
ASSILQGTGELF
>TRBV6-5|TRBJ2-7
ASSKARGEQY
>TRBV12-5|TRBJ2-1
ASGPPGGRINEQF
>TRBV7-9|TRBJ2-3
ASSRNRGTDTQY
>TRBV29-1|TRBJ2-2
SVVAGGPRGELF
>TRBV6-2/TRBV6-3|TRBJ1-1
ASSSPGQGNTEAF
>TRBV4-1|TRBJ2-3
ASSPLAGGPRDTQY
>TRBV30|TRBJ2-1
AWSVRGGALGEQF
>TRBV27|TRBJ2-2
ASSLAYNLNTGELF
>TRBV7-3|TRBJ1-1
ASSLNAGKNTEAF
>TRBV5-8|TRBJ2-5
ASSWGQGGYQETQY
>TRBV5-1|TRBJ2-1
ASSSHRGEYNEQF